This T cell receptor beta chain derives from a study of CD8 T cells in ankylosing spondylitis. The study's findings and limits: Earlier literature documents some of the motif variants in reactive arthritis synovial fluid and blood. What appeared characteristic of ankylosing spondylitis blood was a TCR beta motif of several highly homologous variants. Reportedly, disease-linked clones are significantly enriched in ankylosing spondylitis patients' matched synovial fluid.

A single record per CDR3 protein comes from TCRdb applying MiXCR to the 5' RACE reads. The data contain approximately 150,000 distinct CDR3 sequences, roughly 34% of them seen just once; the ten biggest clones take up 6%. With respect to this clonotype: Its antigen remains unknown.

The CDR3 runs 14 residues. The germline V and J ends were trimmed by 1 base and 5 bases, with 12 bases remaining between them. Per germline, CDR1 DFQATT and CDR2 SNEGSKA (reference sequence). The genes are TRBV20-1 and TRBJ2-1, with D perhaps TRBD1 (5 bases). The source is a male donor with ankylosing spondylitis. Sequencing was carried out using synovial fluid, either unsorted or a sorted T cell fraction (not recorded which). CDR3 amino acids: CSARGGRTNNEQFF. CDR3 coding DNA: TGCAGTGCTAGAGGGGGCCGGACAAACAATGAGCAGTTCTTC.